These 21 T cell receptor beta chains came from one sample sequenced in a study of response to subunit inactivated influenza vaccine. Each CDR3 protein is one row after TCRdb ran MiXCR on the RT-PCR reads. The profile covers 630,000 or so distinct CDR3 sequences, with about a sixth appearing a single time and more than 9% taken by the ten largest. The sample in question was PBMCs from blood, obtained roughly 12 days after vaccination. All receptors derive from a man in his fifties who received an inactivated influenza vaccine.

This clonotype was seen a handful of times. This chain links TRBV5-5 with TRBJ2-3, with 7 bases matching TRBD2. Germline CDR1 SGHKS, CDR2 YYEKEE (reference sequence). The CDR3 sequence is 14 residues long. The V and J ends lost 5 bases and 8 bases, in that order; junction bases with no gene match: 11. The CDR3 sequence is CASRPWGAGTTQYF. The CDR3 DNA reads TGTGCCAGCAGACCGTGGGGAGCGGGGACTACGCAGTATTTT.

This clonotype turned up a few times. CDR3 DNA sequence: TGTGCCAGCACCATCAATATTACCTACGAGCAGTACTTC. Translated, it gives CASTINITYEQYF. This chain connects TRBV25-1 to TRBJ2-7, with no clear D. This CDR3 has 13 residues. Germline assignment: CDR1 MGHDK and CDR2 SYGVNS. V was pared by 7 bases and J by 2 bases, with 12 bases between.

The CDR3, as DNA: TGTGCCAGCAGCAAAGAGGACAGGGGGGTTCTTCGTCCCCAGCATTTT. This gives the protein CASSKEDRGVLRPQHF. The chain carries TRBV21-1 and TRBJ1-5; the D segment call TRBD1 is taken from the table without a DNA check. TRBV21-1 is a recognized pseudogene. This CDR3 is 16 amino acids long.

This clonotype was seen at least ten times. CDR3 sequence (DNA): TGCAGTGCTAGTCGTGGGAACTATGGCTACACCTTC. Its translation: CSASRGNYGYTF. The chain links TRBV20-1 to TRBJ1-2; no clear D gene. Trimming pared 3 bases from V and 2 bases from J, leaving 7 bases between. Germline V gene data show CDR1 as DFQATT and CDR2 as SNEGSKA (reference sequence). This CDR3 spans 12 amino acids.

This clonotype was counted between two and nine times. The chain joins TRBV28 to TRBJ1-1; 8 positions agree with TRBD1. V lost 6 bases and J lost 1; bases outside the gene matches: 4. The V gene's germline CDR1 is MDHEN and CDR2 SYDVKM. This CDR3 has 14 amino acids. CDR3 nucleotide sequence: TGTGCCAGCAGACAAGGGACAGGGAACACTGAAGCTTTCTTT. It yields the protein CASRQGTGNTEAFF.

The sample holds one count of this clonotype. The chain combines TRBV7-6 with TRBJ2-2; D is perhaps TRBD1 (6 bases). V was clipped by 1 base and J by 4 bases, with 13 bases between them. The germline V gene encodes CDR1 SGHVS and CDR2 FNYEAQ. CDR3 length: 16 amino acids. CDR3: CASSLVSGDVTGELFF. Here the CDR3 DNA reads TGTGCCAGCAGCTTAGTTTCAGGGGATGTCACCGGGGAGCTGTTTTTT.

The chain recombines TRBV7-2 with TRBJ2-2; 14 bases line up with TRBD2. This CDR3 comprises 17 residues. Germline V gene data show CDR1 as SGHTA and CDR2 as FQGNSA. V shed 4 bases, J shed 6 bases, and the junction held 7 bases outside the gene matches. Written as DNA, the CDR3 is TGTGCCAGCAGCTCAGTGGAGACTAGCGGGAGGGCCGGGGAGCTGTTTTTT. This encodes CASSSVETSGRAGELFF.

The J gene is TRBJ1-4, the V gene TRBV20-1; D is undetermined. CDR3 length: 15 amino acids. In germline, CDR1 is DFQATT, CDR2 SNEGSKA (reference sequence). With 0 bases removed from V and 4 bases from J, the gap between germline ends came to 12 bases. The CDR3 region has the DNA TGCAGTGCTAGAGATCTCATTCTTGGTAATGAAAAACTGTTTTTT. It encodes CSARDLILGNEKLFF.

The chain has TRBV4-2 and TRBJ2-1; TRBD1 matches at 8 bases. V lost 0 bases and J lost 6; bases outside the gene matches: 7. CDR3 length: 16 residues. The germline V gene has CDR1 LGHNA and CDR2 YNFKEQ. The CDR3 region is CASSQDYRGYGNEQFF. CDR3 nucleotides: TGTGCCAGCAGCCAAGATTACAGGGGGTACGGCAATGAGCAGTTCTTC.

In nucleotides, the CDR3 is TGTGCCTGGAGTGACTGGCACTCCGGGGGCTATGGCTACACCTTC. Its translation: CAWSDWHSGGYGYTF. This chain links TRBV30 with TRBJ1-2; a possible D gene is TRBD1 (5 bases). The germline CDR1 and CDR2 sequences are GTSNPN and SVGIG (reference sequence). CDR3 length: 15 amino acids. The V end was cut by 1 base, the J end by 4 bases, with 16 bases between.

This clonotype appeared many times. The chain uses TRBV4-2 and TRBJ2-3; tentative D call: TRBD2 (7 bases). CDR1 and CDR2 from the germline V gene are LGHNA and YNFKEQ. This CDR3 spans 16 amino acids. The V end lost 3 bases, the J end lost 6 bases, and 19 bases lay between the germline ends. The DNA of the CDR3 is TGTGCCAGCAGCCAGCACGAGGGGGGGCGAGCGGATACGCAGTATTTT. This gives the protein CASSQHEGGRADTQYF.

The rearrangement joins TRBV20-1 to TRBJ2-1; D not resolved. Germline V gene sequence: CDR1 DFQATT, CDR2 SNEGSKA (reference sequence). This CDR3 has 14 amino acids. Trimming stripped 6 bases from V and 0 bases from J, with 12 bases between. CDR3 sequence: CSASRRSSYNEQFF. Here the CDR3 DNA reads TGCAGTGCATCTCGGCGGAGCTCCTACAATGAGCAGTTCTTC.

This clonotype has a count of ten or more. At one of its ends the junction is not consistent with the germline gene, which may arise from a read error. The rearrangement links TRBV5-1 to TRBJ2-3; possibly TRBD2 for D (6 bases). The CDR3 loop spans 14 amino acids. The germline gives CDR1 SGHRS, CDR2 YFSETQ. Here the CDR3 reads CASSLDGSTDTQYF. DNA for the CDR3: TGTGCCAGCAGCCTCGACGGGAGTACAGATACGCAGTATTTT.

This clonotype has more than one count but fewer than ten. The J gene is TRBJ2-2, the V gene TRBV5-1; the D is unclear. V shed 3 bases and J shed 0 bases, with 6 bases lying between them. The CDR3 is 14 amino acids. The germline CDR1 and CDR2 sequences are SGHRS and YFSETQ. CDR3 sequence (DNA): TGCGCCAGCAGCTCCCGTACGAACACCGGGGAGCTGTTTTTT. This encodes CASSSRTNTGELFF.

The chain combines TRBV5-1 with TRBJ2-3; D possibly corresponds to TRBD2 (6 bases). The CDR3 sequence is 17 residues long. Germline V gene lookup returns CDR1 SGHRS and CDR2 YFSETQ. Trimming took off 0 bases at V and 0 bases at J, with 14 bases between the two ends. CDR3 amino acids: CASSLGGTTFSTDTQYF. DNA of the CDR3: TGCGCCAGCAGCTTGGGCGGGACCACCTTTAGCACAGATACGCAGTATTTT. The full variable domain, completed using reference TRBV5-1 and TRBJ2-3, is KAGVTQTPRYLIKTRGQQVTLSCSPISGHRSVSWYQQTPGQGLQFLFEYFSETQRNKGNFPGRFSGRQFSNSRSEMNVSTLELGDSALYLCASSLGGTTFSTDTQYFGPGTRLTVL.

The chain recombines TRBV12-3 or TRBV12-4 with TRBJ2-7; D not certain. Trimming removed 6 bases from V and 5 bases from J, with 14 bases in between. This CDR3 is 13 amino acids long. CDR3 sequence reads: CASSPSRANEQYF. The CDR3 region has the DNA TGTGCCAGCAGCCCCTCTAGGGCCAACGAGCAGTACTTC.

This clonotype has only a few counts. The chain is built from TRBV21-1 and TRBJ2-7; TRBD1, the table's D call, was not compared with the DNA. TRBV21-1 is assigned pseudogene status. This CDR3 is 16 amino acids long. CDR3 nucleotide sequence: TGTGCCAGCAGCAAAGACGCTGGCCAGGGTTTTTACGAGCAGTACTTC. Protein sequence: CASSKDAGQGFYEQYF.

The chain combines TRBV20-1 with TRBJ1-1, with D perhaps TRBD1 (6 bases). Germline assignment: CDR1 DFQATT and CDR2 SNEGSKA (reference sequence). V shed 6 bases and J shed 4 bases, with 21 bases lying between them. This CDR3 contains 15 residues. CDR3 region: CSAVTSYSGVTEAFF. The CDR3 bases are TGCAGTGCGGTTACCTCGTACTCAGGGGTCACTGAAGCTTTCTTT.

The rearrangement links TRBV12-3 or TRBV12-4 to TRBJ1-1; a possible D gene is TRBD1 (6 bases). Trimming stripped 5 bases from V and 7 bases from J, with 17 bases between. The CDR3 totals 14 residues. The CDR3 loop reads CASSISGTPSEAFF. The CDR3 coding sequence is TGTGCCAGCAGTATATCCGGGACACCTAGTGAAGCTTTCTTT.

This clonotype has a handful of counts. V is TRBV12-3 or TRBV12-4 and J is TRBJ1-4; 9 nucleotides line up with TRBD1. V was clipped by 5 bases and J by 7 bases; unmatched bases: 8. This CDR3 is 15 amino acids long. CDR3 sequence reads: CASSITGGASEKLFF. In DNA, the CDR3 is TGTGCCAGCAGTATAACAGGGGGCGCGAGTGAAAAACTGTTTTTT.

V and J are TRBV5-1 and TRBJ2-3, with TRBD2 identical over 8 bases. The V gene end was trimmed by 3 bases and the J gene end by 0 bases; junction bases not matched to a gene: 3. Looked up from germline, CDR1 is SGHRS and CDR2 is YFSETQ. CDR3 size: 15 residues. CDR3 sequence (DNA): TGCGCCAGCAGCTCTGAGCGGGGGAGCACAGATACGCAGTATTTT. Amino acids: CASSSERGSTDTQYF.